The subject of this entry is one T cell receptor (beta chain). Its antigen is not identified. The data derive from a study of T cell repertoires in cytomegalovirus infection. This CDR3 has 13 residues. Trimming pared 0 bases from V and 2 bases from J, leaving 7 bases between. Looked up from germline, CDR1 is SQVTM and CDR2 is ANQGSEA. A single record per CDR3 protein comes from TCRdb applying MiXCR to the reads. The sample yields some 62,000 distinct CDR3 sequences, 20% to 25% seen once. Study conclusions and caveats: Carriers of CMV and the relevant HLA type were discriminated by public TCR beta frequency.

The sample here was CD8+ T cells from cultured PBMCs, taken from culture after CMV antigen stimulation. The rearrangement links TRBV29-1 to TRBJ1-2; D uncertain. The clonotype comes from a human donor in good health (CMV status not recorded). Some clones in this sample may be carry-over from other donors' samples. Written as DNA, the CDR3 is TGCAGCGTTGAAGATTGGCAGAACTATGGCTACACCTTC. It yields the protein CSVEDWQNYGYTF.